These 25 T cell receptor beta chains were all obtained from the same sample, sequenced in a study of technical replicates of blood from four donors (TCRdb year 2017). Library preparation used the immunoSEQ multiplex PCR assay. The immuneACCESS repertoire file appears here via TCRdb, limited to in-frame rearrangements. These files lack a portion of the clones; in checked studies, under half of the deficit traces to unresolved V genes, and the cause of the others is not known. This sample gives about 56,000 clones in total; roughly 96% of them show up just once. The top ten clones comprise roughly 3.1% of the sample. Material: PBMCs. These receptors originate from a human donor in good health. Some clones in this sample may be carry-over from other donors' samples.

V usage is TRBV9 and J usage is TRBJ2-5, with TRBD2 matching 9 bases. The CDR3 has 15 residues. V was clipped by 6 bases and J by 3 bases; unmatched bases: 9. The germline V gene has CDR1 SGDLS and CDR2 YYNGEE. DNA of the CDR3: TGTGCCAGCACGGACGGCGGGGGGGCAGAAGAGACCCAGTACTTC. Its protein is CASTDGGGAEETQYF.

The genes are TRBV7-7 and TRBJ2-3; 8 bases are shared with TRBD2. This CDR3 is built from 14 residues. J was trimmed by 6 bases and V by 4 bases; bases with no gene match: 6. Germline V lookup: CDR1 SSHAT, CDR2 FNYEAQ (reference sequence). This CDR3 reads CASSWGLEGDTQYF. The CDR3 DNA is TGTGCCAGCAGCTGGGGACTAGAGGGGGATACGCAGTATTTT.

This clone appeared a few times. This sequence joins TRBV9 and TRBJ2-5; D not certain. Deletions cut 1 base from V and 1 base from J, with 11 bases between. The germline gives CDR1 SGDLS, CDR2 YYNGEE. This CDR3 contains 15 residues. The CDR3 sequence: CASSVSPVPQETQYF. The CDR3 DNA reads TGTGCCAGCAGCGTATCACCGGTTCCCCAAGAGACCCAGTACTTC.

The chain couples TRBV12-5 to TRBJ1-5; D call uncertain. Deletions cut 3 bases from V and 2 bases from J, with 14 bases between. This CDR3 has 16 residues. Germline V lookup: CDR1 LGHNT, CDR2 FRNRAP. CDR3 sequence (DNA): TGTGCTAGTGGTTTAAGTCAATCGTCGGGCAATCAGCCCCAGCATTTT. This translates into CASGLSQSSGNQPQHF.

DNA for the CDR3: TGTGCCTGGAGTGTGGGACAGGCCTCCCAGGAGTACTTC. Its translation is CAWSVGQASQEYF. The chain is built from TRBV30 and TRBJ2-7, with 8 positions matching TRBD1. With V trimmed by 0 bases and J by 11 bases, 9 bases remained unmatched. Germline V CDR1 and CDR2: GTSNPN, SVGIG (reference sequence). The CDR3 length is 13 residues.

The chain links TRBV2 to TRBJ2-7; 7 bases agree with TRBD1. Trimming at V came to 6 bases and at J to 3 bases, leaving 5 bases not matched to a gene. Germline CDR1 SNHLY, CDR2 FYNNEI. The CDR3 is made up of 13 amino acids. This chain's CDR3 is CASSLQGFYEQYF. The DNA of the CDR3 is TGTGCCAGCAGCCTACAGGGGTTCTACGAGCAGTACTTC.

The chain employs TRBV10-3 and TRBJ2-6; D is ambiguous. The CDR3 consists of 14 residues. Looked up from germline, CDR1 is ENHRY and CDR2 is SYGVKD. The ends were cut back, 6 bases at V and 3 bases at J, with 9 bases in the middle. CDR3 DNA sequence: TGTGCCATCAGCCCCGCCGGTGGGGCCAACGTCCTGACTTTC. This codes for CAISPAGGANVLTF.

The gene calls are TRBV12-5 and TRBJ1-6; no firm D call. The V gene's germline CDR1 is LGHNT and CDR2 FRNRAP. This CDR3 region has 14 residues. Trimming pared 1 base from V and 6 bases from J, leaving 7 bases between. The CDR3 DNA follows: TGTGCTAGTGGTTTGGGTCAGTCTAATTCACCCCTCCACTTT. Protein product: CASGLGQSNSPLHF.

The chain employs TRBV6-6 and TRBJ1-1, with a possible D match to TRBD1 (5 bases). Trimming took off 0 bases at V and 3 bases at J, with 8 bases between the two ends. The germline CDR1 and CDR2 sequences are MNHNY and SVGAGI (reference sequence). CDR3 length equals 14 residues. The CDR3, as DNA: TGTGCCAGCAGTTACTCGACAGCCTACACTGAAGCTTTCTTT. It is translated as CASSYSTAYTEAFF.

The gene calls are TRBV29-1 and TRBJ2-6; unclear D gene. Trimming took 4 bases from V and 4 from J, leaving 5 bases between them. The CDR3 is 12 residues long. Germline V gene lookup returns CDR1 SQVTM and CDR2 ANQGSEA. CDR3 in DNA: TGCAGCGTTGTGTTAGGGGCCAACGTCCTGACTTTC. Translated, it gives CSVVLGANVLTF.

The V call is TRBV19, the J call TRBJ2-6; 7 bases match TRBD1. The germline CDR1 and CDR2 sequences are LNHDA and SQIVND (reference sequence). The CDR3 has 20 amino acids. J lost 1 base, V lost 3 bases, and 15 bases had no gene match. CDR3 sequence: CASSIPPGPQQGSGANVLTF. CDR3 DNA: TGTGCCAGTAGTATCCCGCCCGGTCCCCAACAGGGGTCTGGGGCCAACGTCCTGACTTTC.

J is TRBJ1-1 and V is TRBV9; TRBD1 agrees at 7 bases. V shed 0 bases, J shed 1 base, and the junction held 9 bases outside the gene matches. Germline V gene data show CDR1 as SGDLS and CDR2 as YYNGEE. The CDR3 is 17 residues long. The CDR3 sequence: CASSVGKGGQPNTEAFF. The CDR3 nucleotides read TGTGCCAGCAGCGTAGGGAAAGGGGGACAGCCGAACACTGAAGCTTTCTTT.

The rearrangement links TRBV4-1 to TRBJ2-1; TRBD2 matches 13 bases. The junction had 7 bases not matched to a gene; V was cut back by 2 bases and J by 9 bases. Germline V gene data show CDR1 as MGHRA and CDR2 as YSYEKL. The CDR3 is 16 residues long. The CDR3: CASSQQLAGGPGEQFF. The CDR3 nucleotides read TGCGCCAGCAGCCAACAACTAGCGGGGGGGCCAGGTGAGCAGTTCTTC.

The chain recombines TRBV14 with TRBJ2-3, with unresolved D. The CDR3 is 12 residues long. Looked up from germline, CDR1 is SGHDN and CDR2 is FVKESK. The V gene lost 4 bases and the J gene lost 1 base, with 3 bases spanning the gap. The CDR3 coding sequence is TGTGCCAGCAGCCCGGGCACAGATACGCAGTATTTT. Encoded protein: CASSPGTDTQYF.

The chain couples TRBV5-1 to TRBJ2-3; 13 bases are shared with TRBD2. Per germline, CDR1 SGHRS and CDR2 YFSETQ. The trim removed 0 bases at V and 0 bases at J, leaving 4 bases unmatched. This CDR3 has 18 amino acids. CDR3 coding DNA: TGCGCCAGCAGCTTGGGACTAGCGGGGGGAACTAGCACAGATACGCAGTATTTT. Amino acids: CASSLGLAGGTSTDTQYF. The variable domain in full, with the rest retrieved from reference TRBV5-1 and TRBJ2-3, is KAGVTQTPRYLIKTRGQQVTLSCSPISGHRSVSWYQQTPGQGLQFLFEYFSETQRNKGNFPGRFSGRQFSNSRSEMNVSTLELGDSALYLCASSLGLAGGTSTDTQYFGPGTRLTVL.

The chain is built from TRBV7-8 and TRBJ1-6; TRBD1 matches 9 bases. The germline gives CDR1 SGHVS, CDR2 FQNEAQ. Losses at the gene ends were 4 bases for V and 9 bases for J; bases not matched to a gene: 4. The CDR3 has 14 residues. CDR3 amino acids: CASSSGQGTSPLHF. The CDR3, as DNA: TGTGCCAGCAGCTCGGGACAGGGAACTTCACCCCTCCACTTT. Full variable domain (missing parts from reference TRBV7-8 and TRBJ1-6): GAGVSQSPRYKVAKRGQDVALRCDPISGHVSLFWYQQALGQGPEFLTYFQNEAQLDKSGLPSDRFFAERPEGSVSTLKIQRTQQEDSAVYLCASSSGQGTSPLHFGNGTRLTVT.

The CDR3 bases are TGTGCCAGCAGCTTGGTAGGGGCGAACACCGGGGAGCTGTTTTTT. It translates to CASSLVGANTGELFF. The V call is TRBV5-8, the J call TRBJ2-2; TRBD1 is a possible D gene (5 bases). Germline V gives CDR1 SGHTS, CDR2 YDEGEE. There are 15 residues in the CDR3. Between the trimmed V and J ends, which lost 0 bases and 0 bases, there was a span of 6 bases.

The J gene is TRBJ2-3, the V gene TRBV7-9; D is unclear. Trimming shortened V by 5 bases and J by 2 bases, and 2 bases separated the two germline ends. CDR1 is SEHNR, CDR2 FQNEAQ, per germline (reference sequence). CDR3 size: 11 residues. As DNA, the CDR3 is TGTGCCAGCAGCCTCACAGATACGCAGTATTTT. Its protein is CASSLTDTQYF.

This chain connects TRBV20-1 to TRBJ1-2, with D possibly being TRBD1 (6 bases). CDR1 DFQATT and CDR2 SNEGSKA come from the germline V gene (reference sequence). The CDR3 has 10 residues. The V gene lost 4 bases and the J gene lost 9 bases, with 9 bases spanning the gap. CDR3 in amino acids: CSANRERYTF. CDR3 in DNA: TGCAGTGCTAACAGGGAACGCTACACCTTC.

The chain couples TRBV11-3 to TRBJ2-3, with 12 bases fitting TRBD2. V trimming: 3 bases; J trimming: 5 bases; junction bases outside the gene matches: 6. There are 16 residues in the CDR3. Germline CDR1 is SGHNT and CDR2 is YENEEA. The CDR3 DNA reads TGTGCCAGCAGCTTGACTAGCGGGAGTTTGGTAGATACGCAGTATTTT. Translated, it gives CASSLTSGSLVDTQYF.

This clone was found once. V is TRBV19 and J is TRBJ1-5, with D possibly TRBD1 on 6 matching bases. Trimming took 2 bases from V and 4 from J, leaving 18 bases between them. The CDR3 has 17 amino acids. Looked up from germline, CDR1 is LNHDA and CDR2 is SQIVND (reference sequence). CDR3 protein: CASSIMGPRGGNQPQHF. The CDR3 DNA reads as TGTGCCAGTAGTATAATGGGGCCGAGGGGGGGGAATCAGCCCCAGCATTTT.

CDR3 bases: TGTGCCATCAGTGAACCTAACAGGGGGGCCTACGAGCAGTACTTC. Its translation: CAISEPNRGAYEQYF. The J gene is TRBJ2-7, the V gene TRBV10-3; TRBD1 agrees at 8 bases. The CDR3 runs 15 residues. Unmatched junction bases numbered 6, after V lost 3 bases and J lost 2 bases. CDR1 and CDR2 (germline): ENHRY, SYGVKD.

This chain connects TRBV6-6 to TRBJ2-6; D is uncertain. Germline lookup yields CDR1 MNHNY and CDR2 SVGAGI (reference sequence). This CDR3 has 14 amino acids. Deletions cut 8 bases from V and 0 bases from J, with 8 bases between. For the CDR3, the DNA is TGTGCCAGCCTCCGTAGCTCTGGGGCCAACGTCCTGACTTTC. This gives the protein CASLRSSGANVLTF.

CDR3 region: CASSPPRRSPLHF. CDR3 nucleotide sequence: TGTGCCAGCAGCCCTCCTAGACGGTCACCCCTCCACTTT. The chain has TRBV7-2 and TRBJ1-6, with D unclear. CDR3 length: 13 amino acids. V lost 5 bases, J lost 10 bases, and 12 bases lay in between. Germline V gives CDR1 SGHTA, CDR2 FQGNSA.

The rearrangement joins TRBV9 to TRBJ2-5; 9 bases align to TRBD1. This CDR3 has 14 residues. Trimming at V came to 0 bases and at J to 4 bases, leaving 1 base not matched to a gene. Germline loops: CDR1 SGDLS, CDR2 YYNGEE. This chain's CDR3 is CASSVGQGVETQYF. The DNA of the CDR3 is TGTGCCAGCAGCGTAGGACAGGGGGTAGAGACCCAGTACTTC. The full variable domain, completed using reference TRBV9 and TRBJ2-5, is DSGVTQTPKHLITATGQRVTLRCSPRSGDLSVYWYQQSLDQGLQFLIQYYNGEERAKGNILERFSAQQFPDLHSELNLSSLELGDSALYFCASSVGQGVETQYFGPGTRLLVL.